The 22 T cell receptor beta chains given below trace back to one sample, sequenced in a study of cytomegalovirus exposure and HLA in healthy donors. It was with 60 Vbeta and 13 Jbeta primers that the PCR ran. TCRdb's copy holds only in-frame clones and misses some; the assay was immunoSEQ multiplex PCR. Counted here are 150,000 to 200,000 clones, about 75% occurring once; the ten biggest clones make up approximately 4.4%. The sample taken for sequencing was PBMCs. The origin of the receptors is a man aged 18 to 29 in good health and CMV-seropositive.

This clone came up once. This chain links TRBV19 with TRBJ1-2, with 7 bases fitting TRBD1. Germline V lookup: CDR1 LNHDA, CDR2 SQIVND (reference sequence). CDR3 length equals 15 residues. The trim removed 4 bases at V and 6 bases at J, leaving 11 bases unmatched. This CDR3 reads CASSTRSGTADGYTF. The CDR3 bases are TGTGCCAGTAGTACCCGGTCGGGGACAGCAGATGGCTACACCTTC.

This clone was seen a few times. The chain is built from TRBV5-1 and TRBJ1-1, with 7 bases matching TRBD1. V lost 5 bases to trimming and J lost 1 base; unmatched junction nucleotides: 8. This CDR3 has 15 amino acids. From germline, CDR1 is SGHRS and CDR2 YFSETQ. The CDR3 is CASSEGALGNTEAFF. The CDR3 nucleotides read TGCGCCAGCAGTGAGGGGGCGTTGGGGAACACTGAAGCTTTCTTT.

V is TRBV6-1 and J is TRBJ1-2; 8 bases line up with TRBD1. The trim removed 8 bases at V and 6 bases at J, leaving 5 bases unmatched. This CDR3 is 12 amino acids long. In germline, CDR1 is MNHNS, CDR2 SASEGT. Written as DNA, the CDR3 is TGTGCCAGCCTTGGACAGGGTAATGGCTACACCTTC. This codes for CASLGQGNGYTF.

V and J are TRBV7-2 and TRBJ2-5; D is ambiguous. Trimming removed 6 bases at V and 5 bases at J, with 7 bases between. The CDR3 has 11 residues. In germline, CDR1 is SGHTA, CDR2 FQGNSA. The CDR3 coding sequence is TGTGCCAGCAGTGCGCGGGAGACCCAGTACTTC. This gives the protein CASSARETQYF.

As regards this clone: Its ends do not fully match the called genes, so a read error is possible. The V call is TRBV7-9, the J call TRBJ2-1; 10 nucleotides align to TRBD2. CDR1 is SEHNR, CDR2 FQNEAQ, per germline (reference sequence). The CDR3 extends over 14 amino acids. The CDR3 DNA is TGTGCCAGCAGCCTAGCGGGAGTGGGCAATGAGCAGTTCTTC. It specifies CASSLAGVGNEQFF.

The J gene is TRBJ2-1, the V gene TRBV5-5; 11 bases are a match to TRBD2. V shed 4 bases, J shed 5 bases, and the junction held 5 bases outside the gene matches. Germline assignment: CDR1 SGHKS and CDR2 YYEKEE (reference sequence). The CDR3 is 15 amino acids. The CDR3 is CASSPTSGGHNEQFF. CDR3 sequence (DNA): TGTGCCAGCAGCCCTACTAGCGGGGGACACAATGAGCAGTTCTTC.

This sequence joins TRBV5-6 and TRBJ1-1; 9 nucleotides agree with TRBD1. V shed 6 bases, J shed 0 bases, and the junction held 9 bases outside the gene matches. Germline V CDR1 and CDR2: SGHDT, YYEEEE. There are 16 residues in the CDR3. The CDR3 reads CASTIQGAVLNTEAFF. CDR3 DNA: TGTGCCAGCACTATACAGGGGGCGGTGCTGAACACTGAAGCTTTCTTT.

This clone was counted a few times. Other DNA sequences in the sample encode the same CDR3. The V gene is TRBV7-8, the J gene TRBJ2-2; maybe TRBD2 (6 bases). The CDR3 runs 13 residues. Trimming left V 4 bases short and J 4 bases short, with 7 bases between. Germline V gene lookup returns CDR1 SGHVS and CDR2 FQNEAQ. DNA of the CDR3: TGTGCCAGCAGCTCGGGAGTCACCGGGGAGCTGTTTTTT. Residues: CASSSGVTGELFF.

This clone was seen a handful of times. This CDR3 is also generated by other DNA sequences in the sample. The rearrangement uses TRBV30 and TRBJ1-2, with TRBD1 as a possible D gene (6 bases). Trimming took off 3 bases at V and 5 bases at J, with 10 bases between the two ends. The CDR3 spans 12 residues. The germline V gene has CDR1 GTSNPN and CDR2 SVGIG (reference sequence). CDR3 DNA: TGTGCCTGGAGAGGGGGGGGGTATGGCTACACCTTC. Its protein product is CAWRGGGYGYTF.

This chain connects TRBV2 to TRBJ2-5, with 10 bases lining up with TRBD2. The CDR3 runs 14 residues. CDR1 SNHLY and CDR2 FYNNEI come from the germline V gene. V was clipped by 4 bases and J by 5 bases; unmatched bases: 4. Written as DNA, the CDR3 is TGTGCCAGCAGTGCTAGCGGGAGTGTCGAGACCCAGTACTTC. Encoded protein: CASSASGSVETQYF. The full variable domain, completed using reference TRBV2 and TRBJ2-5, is EPEVTQTPSHQVTQMGQEVILRCVPISNHLYFYWYRQILGQKVEFLVSFYNNEISEKSEIFDDQFSVERPDGSNFTLKIRSTKLEDSAMYFCASSASGSVETQYFGPGTRLLVL.

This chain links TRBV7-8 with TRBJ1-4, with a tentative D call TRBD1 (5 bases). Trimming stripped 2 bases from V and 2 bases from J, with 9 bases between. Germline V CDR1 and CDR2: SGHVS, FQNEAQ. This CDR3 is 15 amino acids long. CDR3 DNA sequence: TGTGCCAGCAGCTTATGGGGGGTCACTAATGAAAAACTGTTTTTT. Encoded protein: CASSLWGVTNEKLFF. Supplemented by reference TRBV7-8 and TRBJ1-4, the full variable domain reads GAGVSQSPRYKVAKRGQDVALRCDPISGHVSLFWYQQALGQGPEFLTYFQNEAQLDKSGLPSDRFFAERPEGSVSTLKIQRTQQEDSAVYLCASSLWGVTNEKLFFGSGTQLSVL.

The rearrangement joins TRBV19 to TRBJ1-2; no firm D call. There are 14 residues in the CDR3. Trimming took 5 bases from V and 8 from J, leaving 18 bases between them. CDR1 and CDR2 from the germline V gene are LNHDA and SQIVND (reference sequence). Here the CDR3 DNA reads TGTGCCAGTAGTCCCAGTTTAGAGGTACGCGGCTACACCTTC. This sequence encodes CASSPSLEVRGYTF.

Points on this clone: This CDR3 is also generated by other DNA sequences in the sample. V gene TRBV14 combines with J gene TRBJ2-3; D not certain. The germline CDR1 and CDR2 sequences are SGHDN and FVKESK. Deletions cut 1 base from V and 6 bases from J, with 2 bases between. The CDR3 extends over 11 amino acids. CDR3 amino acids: CASSQADTQYF. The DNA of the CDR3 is TGTGCCAGCAGCCAAGCGGATACGCAGTATTTT.

The CDR3 DNA reads as TGTGCCAGCAGGTCGGGACTAGCAGCTGAGCAGTTCTTC. It translates to CASRSGLAAEQFF. V and J are TRBV2 and TRBJ2-1; 9 bases line up with TRBD2. Losses at the gene ends were 6 bases for V and 9 bases for J; bases not matched to a gene: 6. Germline CDR1 SNHLY, CDR2 FYNNEI. There are 13 residues in the CDR3. Variable domain in full (rest from reference TRBV2 and TRBJ2-1): EPEVTQTPSHQVTQMGQEVILRCVPISNHLYFYWYRQILGQKVEFLVSFYNNEISEKSEIFDDQFSVERPDGSNFTLKIRSTKLEDSAMYFCASRSGLAAEQFFGPGTRLTVL.

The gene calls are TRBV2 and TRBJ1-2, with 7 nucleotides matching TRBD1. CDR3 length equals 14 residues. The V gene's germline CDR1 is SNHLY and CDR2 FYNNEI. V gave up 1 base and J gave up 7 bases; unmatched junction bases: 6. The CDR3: CASSEEAGGRGYTF. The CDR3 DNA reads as TGTGCCAGCAGTGAAGAAGCAGGGGGTCGTGGCTACACCTTC.

The CDR3 here is CASSLEPTHRADTQYF. The CDR3 DNA reads TGCGCCAGCAGCTTGGAGCCTACTCATCGAGCAGATACGCAGTATTTT. This chain links TRBV5-1 with TRBJ2-3; no definite D call. Germline CDR1 is SGHRS and CDR2 is YFSETQ. Trimming took off 0 bases at V and 4 bases at J, with 15 bases between the two ends. The CDR3 runs 16 residues.

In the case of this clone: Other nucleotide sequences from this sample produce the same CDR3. The CDR3 region is CASSLGQRNTEAFF. DNA of the CDR3: TGCGCCAGCAGCCTGGGACAGCGGAACACTGAAGCTTTCTTT. The chain has TRBV5-1 and TRBJ1-1, with 7 positions matching TRBD1. This CDR3 is built from 14 residues. V trimming: 4 bases; J trimming: 1 base; junction bases outside the gene matches: 4. In germline, CDR1 is SGHRS, CDR2 YFSETQ.

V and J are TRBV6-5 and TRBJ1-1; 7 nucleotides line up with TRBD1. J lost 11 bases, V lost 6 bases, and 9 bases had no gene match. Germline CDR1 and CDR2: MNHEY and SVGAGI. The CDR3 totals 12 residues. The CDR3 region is CASRTPTGYAFF. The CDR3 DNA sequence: TGTGCCAGCAGGACCCCGACAGGGTACGCTTTCTTT.

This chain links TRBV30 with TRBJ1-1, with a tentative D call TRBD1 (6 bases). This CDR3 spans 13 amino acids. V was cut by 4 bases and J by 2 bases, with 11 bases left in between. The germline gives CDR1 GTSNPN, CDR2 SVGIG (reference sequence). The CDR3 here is CAWTGQSNTEAFF. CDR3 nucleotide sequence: TGTGCCTGGACCGGACAGTCTAACACTGAAGCTTTCTTT. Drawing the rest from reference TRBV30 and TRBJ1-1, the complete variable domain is SQTIHQWPATLVQPVGSPLSLECTVEGTSNPNLYWYRQAAGRGLQLLFYSVGIGQISSEVPQNLSASRPQDRQFILSSKKLLLSDSGFYLCAWTGQSNTEAFFGQGTRLTVV.

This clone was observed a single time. The CDR3 loop reads CASSQDTAASNEKLFF. CDR3 sequence (DNA): TGCGCCAGCAGCCAAGACACGGCAGCGTCTAATGAAAAACTGTTTTTT. The chain is built from TRBV4-1 and TRBJ1-4; D remains unclear. The CDR3 sequence is 16 residues long. The germline gives CDR1 MGHRA, CDR2 YSYEKL. V gave up 0 bases and J gave up 3 bases, with 11 bases separating them.

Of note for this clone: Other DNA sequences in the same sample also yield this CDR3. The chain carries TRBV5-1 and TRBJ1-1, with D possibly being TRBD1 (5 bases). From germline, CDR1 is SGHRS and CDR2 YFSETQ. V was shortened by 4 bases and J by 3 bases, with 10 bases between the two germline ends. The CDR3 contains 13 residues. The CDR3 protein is CASSPRGDTEAFF. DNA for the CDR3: TGCGCCAGCAGCCCCCGGGGGGACACTGAAGCTTTCTTT.

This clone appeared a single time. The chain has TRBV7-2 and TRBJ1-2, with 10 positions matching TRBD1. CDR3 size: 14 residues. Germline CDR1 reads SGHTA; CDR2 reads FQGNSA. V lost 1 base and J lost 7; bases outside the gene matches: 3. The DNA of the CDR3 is TGTGCCAGCAGCTTAGGAAGGGACAGGGGTGGCTACACCTTC. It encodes CASSLGRDRGGYTF.